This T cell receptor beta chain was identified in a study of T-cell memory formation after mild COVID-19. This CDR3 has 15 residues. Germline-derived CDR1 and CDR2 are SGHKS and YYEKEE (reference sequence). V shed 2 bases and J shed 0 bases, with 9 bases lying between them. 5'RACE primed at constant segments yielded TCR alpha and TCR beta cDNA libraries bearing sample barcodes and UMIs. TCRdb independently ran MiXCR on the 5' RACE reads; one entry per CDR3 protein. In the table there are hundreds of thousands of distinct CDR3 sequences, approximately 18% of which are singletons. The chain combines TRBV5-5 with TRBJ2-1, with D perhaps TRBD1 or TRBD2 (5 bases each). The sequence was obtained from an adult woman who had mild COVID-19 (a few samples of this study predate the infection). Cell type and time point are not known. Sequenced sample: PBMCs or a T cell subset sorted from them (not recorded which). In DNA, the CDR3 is TGTGCCAGCAGCTTCCGGGACGTCTCCTACAATGAGCAGTTCTTC. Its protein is CASSFRDVSYNEQFF. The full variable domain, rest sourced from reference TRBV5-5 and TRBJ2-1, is DAGVTQSPTHLIKTRGQQVTLRCSPISGHKSVSWYQQVLGQGPQFIFQYYEKEERGRGNFPDRFSARQFPNYSSELNVNALLLGDSALYLCASSFRDVSYNEQFFGPGTRLTVL.